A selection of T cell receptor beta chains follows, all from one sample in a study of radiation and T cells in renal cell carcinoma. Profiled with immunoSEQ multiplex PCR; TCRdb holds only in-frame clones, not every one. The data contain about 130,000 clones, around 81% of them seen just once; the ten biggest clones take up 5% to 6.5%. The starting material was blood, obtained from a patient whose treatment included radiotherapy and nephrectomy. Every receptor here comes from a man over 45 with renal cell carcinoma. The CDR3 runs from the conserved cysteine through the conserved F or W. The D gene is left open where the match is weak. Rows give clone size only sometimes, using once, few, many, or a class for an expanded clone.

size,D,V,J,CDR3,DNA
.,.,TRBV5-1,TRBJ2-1,CASSLTSYNEQFF,TGCGCCAGCAGCTTGACTAGCTACAATGAGCAGTTCTTC
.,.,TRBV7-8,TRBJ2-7,CASSLGVIGNEQYF,TGTGCCAGCAGCTTAGGCGTGATAGGCAACGAGCAGTACTTC
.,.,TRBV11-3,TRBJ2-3,CASSLGSRADTQYF,TGTGCCAGCAGCTTAGGGTCGAGGGCAGATACGCAGTATTTT
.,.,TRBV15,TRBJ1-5,CATSRDLGYGNQPQHF,TGTGCCACCAGCAGAGATTTGGGTTATGGCAATCAGCCCCAGCATTTT
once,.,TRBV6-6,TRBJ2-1,CASSWPASEQFF,TGTGCCAGCAGTTGGCCTGCAAGCGAGCAGTTCTTC
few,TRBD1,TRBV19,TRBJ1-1,CASSWDSYTEAFF,TGTGCCAGTAGCTGGGACAGCTACACTGAAGCTTTCTTT
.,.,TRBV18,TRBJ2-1,CASSFSGYDYNEQFF,TGTGCCAGCTCATTTAGCGGTTACGACTACAATGAGCAGTTCTTC
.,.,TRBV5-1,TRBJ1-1,CASSLVRGPTEAFF,TGCGCCAGCAGCTTGGTACGGGGTCCCACTGAAGCTTTCTTT
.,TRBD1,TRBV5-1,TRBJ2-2,CASRREGTGISGELFF,TGCGCCAGCAGGAGGGAAGGGACAGGGATTTCCGGGGAGCTGTTTTTT
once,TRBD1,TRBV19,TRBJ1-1,CASSMGQGALNTEAFF,TGTGCCAGTAGTATGGGACAGGGAGCCTTGAACACTGAAGCTTTCTTT
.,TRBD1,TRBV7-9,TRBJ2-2,CASSLGTGGNTGELFF,TGTGCCAGCAGCTTAGGAACAGGGGGCAACACCGGGGAGCTGTTTTTT
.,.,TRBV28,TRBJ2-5,CASSLQAVRPLETQYF,TGTGCCAGCAGTTTACAGGCCGTCCGGCCTTTAGAGACCCAGTACTTC
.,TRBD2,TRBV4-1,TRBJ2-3,CASSQELAGGDTQYF,TGCGCCAGCAGCCAAGAGTTGGCGGGAGGAGATACGCAGTATTTT
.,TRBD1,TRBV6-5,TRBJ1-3,CASSGDRVSGNTIYF,TGTGCCAGCAGTGGCGACAGGGTCTCTGGAAACACCATATATTTT
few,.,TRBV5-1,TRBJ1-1,CASSLAAGYTEAFF,TGCGCCAGCAGCTTGGCCGCGGGCTACACTGAAGCTTTCTTT
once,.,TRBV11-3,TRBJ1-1,CASSFSGMSTEAFF,TGTGCCAGCAGCTTTTCTGGTATGAGCACTGAAGCTTTCTTT
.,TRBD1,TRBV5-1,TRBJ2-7,CASSLDTGVGQYF,TGCGCCAGCAGCTTGGACACAGGGGTAGGGCAGTACTTC
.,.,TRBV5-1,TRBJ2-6,CASSLATGANVLTF,TGCGCCAGCAGCCTGGCGACTGGGGCCAACGTCCTGACTTTC
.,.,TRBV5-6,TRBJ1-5,CASSLFQGTNQPQHF,TGTGCCAGCAGCTTGTTTCAGGGGACAAATCAGCCCCAGCATTTT
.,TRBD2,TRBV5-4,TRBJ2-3,CASSIGTSGSRTDTQYF,TGTGCCAGCAGCATCGGGACTAGCGGGAGTAGGACAGATACGCAGTATTTT
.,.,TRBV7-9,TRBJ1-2,CASSSPLGRRNYGYTF,TGTGCCAGCAGCTCCCCGTTGGGACGGCGAAACTATGGCTACACCTTC
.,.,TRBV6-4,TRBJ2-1,CASSAGVSYNEQFF,TGTGCCAGCAGTGCGGGAGTTTCCTACAATGAGCAGTTCTTC
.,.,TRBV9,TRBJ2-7,CASSVDVGTEQYF,TGTGCCAGCAGCGTAGACGTTGGAACCGAGCAGTACTTC
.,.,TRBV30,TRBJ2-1,CAWSVRGNEQFF,TGTGCCTGGAGTGTACGGGGGAATGAGCAGTTCTTC
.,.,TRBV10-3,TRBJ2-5,CAISGGAPYQETQYF,TGTGCCATCAGTGGGGGCGCTCCGTACCAAGAGACCCAGTACTTC
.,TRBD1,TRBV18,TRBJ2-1,CASSGTGYSDEQFF,TGTGCCAGCTCGGGGACAGGGTATAGTGATGAGCAGTTCTTC
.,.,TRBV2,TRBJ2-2,CASSTQGPRAGELFF,TGTGCCAGCAGTACCCAGGGGCCGCGGGCCGGGGAGCTGTTTTTT
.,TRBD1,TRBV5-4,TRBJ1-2,CASSYPGTGNYGYTF,TGTGCCAGCAGCTATCCCGGGACAGGGAACTATGGCTACACCTTC